A single TCR beta chain is shown here with its context. This entry is derived from a study of blood T cell repertoires in COVID-19. Overall study context: Material from acute and convalescent COVID-19 was sourced from the United States, Italy and Spain. PBMCs, B-cell-depleted T cells, or T cells were the source of the cDNA or gDNA that made up the material.

This CDR3 has 15 amino acids. Germline V CDR1 and CDR2: SNHLY, FYNNEI. Trimming left V 7 bases short and J 4 bases short, with 19 bases between. As handled by the study authors: Reference gene primers were amplified, and this amplification served to estimate nucleated cell counts. TCRdb's table, derived via immunoSEQ multiplex PCR, lists solely in-frame clones and lacks some. The DNA gave D and trimming, while V, J and clone size come from that table. The table records about 150,000 clones, roughly 80% of them present only once. Seattle enrolled patients during active infection and tracked them longitudinally.

This chain joins TRBV2 and TRBJ1-1; TRBD1 is a possible D gene (6 bases). The TCR sequence derives from a woman over 75 with COVID-19, enrolled during active disease. The sequenced sample was peripheral blood. CDR3 sequence reads: CASTSETGVGTEAFF. The CDR3 bases are TGTGCCAGCACTTCAGAGACAGGCGTGGGCACTGAAGCTTTCTTT.